The 19 T cell receptor beta chains listed next were all sequenced from one sample in a study of cytomegalovirus exposure and HLA in healthy donors. The primer mix had 60 Vbeta and 13 Jbeta primers. Assay used: immunoSEQ multiplex PCR; TCRdb lists only in-frame clones, some missing. The repertoire has 100,000 to 150,000 clones, about 68% of them found once; the top ten carry 3.5% to 4.5%. Sequencing input: PBMCs. The source is a man in his forties in good health and CMV-seropositive.

This chain joins TRBV6-5 and TRBJ1-2, with TRBD1 as a possible D gene (6 bases). CDR1 is MNHEY and CDR2 is SVGAGI in the germline V gene. The CDR3 extends over 13 amino acids. Between the trimmed V and J ends, which lost 4 bases and 7 bases, there was a span of 13 bases. CDR3 DNA sequence: TGTGCCAGCAGTTTCAGGGGAAGTGCTGGCTACACCTTC. Amino acid sequence: CASSFRGSAGYTF.

This clone occurred a few times. This chain joins TRBV6-5 and TRBJ1-5; D gene ambiguous. The V gene's germline CDR1 is MNHEY and CDR2 SVGAGI. V gave up 6 bases and J gave up 1 base, with 10 bases separating them. This CDR3 spans 14 amino acids. CDR3 nucleotides: TGTGCCAGCAGGTCGCACTTGAGCAATCAGCCCCAGCATTTT. Protein: CASRSHLSNQPQHF.

This chain uses TRBV5-4 with TRBJ1-1; TRBD1 agrees at 8 bases. The CDR3 runs 14 residues. The junction had 8 bases not matched to a gene; V was cut back by 3 bases and J by 7 bases. Germline CDR1 and CDR2: SGHNT and YYREEE (reference sequence). The CDR3 protein is CASSWGDRGSEAFF. In DNA form, the CDR3 reads TGTGCCAGCAGCTGGGGAGACAGGGGCAGTGAAGCTTTCTTT.

V usage is TRBV7-2 and J usage is TRBJ1-5; D remains unclear. The CDR3 loop spans 15 amino acids. CDR1 is SGHTA and CDR2 is FQGNSA in the germline V gene. Trimming cost V 2 bases and J 6 bases, with 14 bases left between them. CDR3 sequence reads: CASSLSVVESQPQHF. The CDR3 DNA follows: TGTGCCAGCAGCTTAAGTGTCGTCGAGTCTCAGCCCCAGCATTTT.

The chain has TRBV6-5 and TRBJ2-7, with 7 bases aligning to TRBD2. Trimming took 8 bases from V and 1 from J; bases not matched to a gene: 5. The CDR3 has 13 amino acids. Germline CDR1 is MNHEY and CDR2 is SVGAGI. The CDR3, as DNA: TGTGCCAGCCGCGGGGGAGAATCCTACGAGCAGTACTTC. This gives the protein CASRGGESYEQYF.

This sequence joins TRBV5-5 and TRBJ2-2, with TRBD1 matching over 8 bases. V trimming: 2 bases; J trimming: 7 bases; junction bases outside the gene matches: 7. There are 15 residues in the CDR3. Germline CDR1 and CDR2: SGHKS and YYEKEE (reference sequence). The CDR3 spells CASSLTGTGGGELFF. In DNA, the CDR3 is TGTGCCAGCAGCTTAACCGGGACAGGTGGCGGGGAGCTGTTTTTT.

The chain couples TRBV1 to TRBJ2-1; the tabulated D call, TRBD1, remains unverified against the DNA. TRBV1 is a listed pseudogene. The CDR3 runs to 16 residues. The DNA of the CDR3 is TGCACCAGCAGCCAAGAGAGGGGGCCCTCCTACAATGAGCAGTTCTTC. Amino acid sequence: CTSSQERGPSYNEQFF.

The rearrangement uses TRBV7-8 and TRBJ2-3; TRBD2 agrees at 14 bases. V shed 2 bases, J shed 3 bases, and the junction held 1 base outside the gene matches. The CDR3 is 16 amino acids. Germline V gives CDR1 SGHVS, CDR2 FQNEAQ. The CDR3 bases are TGTGCCAGCAGCTTAAGGACTAGCGGGGGGACAGATACGCAGTATTTT. The encoded protein is CASSLRTSGGTDTQYF.

This CDR3 is CASTPGGANTEAFF. In DNA form, the CDR3 reads TGCGCCAGCACCCCAGGTGGGGCGAACACTGAAGCTTTCTTT. The V gene is TRBV10-2, the J gene TRBJ1-1, with D tentatively TRBD1 (5 bases). In germline, CDR1 is WSHSY, CDR2 SAAADI. The V and J ends lost 7 bases and 1 base respectively, with 13 bases between them. The CDR3 runs to 14 residues.

This clone was seen only once. The V call is TRBV5-1, the J call TRBJ2-3; 13 nucleotides align to TRBD2. J lost 2 bases, V lost 7 bases, and 4 bases had no gene match. CDR3 length equals 15 residues. Germline lookup yields CDR1 SGHRS and CDR2 YFSETQ. The CDR3 nucleotides are TGCGCCAGCGAGACTAGCGGGGGGTTCACAGATACGCAGTATTTT. This gives the protein CASETSGGFTDTQYF.

J is TRBJ2-6 and V is TRBV2, with no clear D. CDR1 and CDR2 from the germline V gene are SNHLY and FYNNEI. Between the trimmed V and J ends, which lost 3 bases and 1 base, there was a span of 7 bases. The CDR3 runs 15 residues. The CDR3 DNA reads TGTGCCAGCAGTGATTGGGCTTCTGGGGCCAACGTCCTGACTTTC. This codes for CASSDWASGANVLTF.

This chain connects TRBV6-5 to TRBJ1-2; 7 nucleotides align to TRBD1. The length of the CDR3 is 14 residues. Germline V gives CDR1 MNHEY, CDR2 SVGAGI. After removal of 6 bases from V and 6 bases from J, the junction contained 10 bases not matched to a gene. CDR3 nucleotides: TGTGCCAGCAGCGATGCCGGGACAGAGGATGGCTACACCTTC. Its translation is CASSDAGTEDGYTF.

The rearrangement links TRBV2 to TRBJ2-3; the match to TRBD1 covers 9 bases. V was pared by 6 bases and J by 2 bases, with 9 bases of the junction left unmatched. CDR3 length: 16 residues. Germline CDR1 SNHLY, CDR2 FYNNEI. The CDR3 loop is CASSGLDRGLTDTQYF. CDR3 DNA sequence: TGTGCCAGCAGCGGTCTGGACAGGGGTCTCACAGATACGCAGTATTTT.

J is TRBJ2-7 and V is TRBV5-1; TRBD1 is a possible D gene (5 bases). In germline, CDR1 is SGHRS, CDR2 YFSETQ. The CDR3 runs to 14 residues. Trimming cost V 7 bases and J 2 bases, with 16 bases left between them. The CDR3 here is CASCETDFTYEQYF. The CDR3 DNA reads TGCGCCAGCTGCGAGACAGATTTTACCTACGAGCAGTACTTC.

The V gene is TRBV28, the J gene TRBJ1-2; 7 bases agree with TRBD1. CDR1 MDHEN and CDR2 SYDVKM come from the germline V gene. This CDR3 region has 12 residues. V lost 8 bases and J lost 1; bases outside the gene matches: 1. This CDR3 reads CASQGDNYGYTF. CDR3 in DNA: TGTGCCAGCCAGGGGGATAACTATGGCTACACCTTC.

The V gene is TRBV27, the J gene TRBJ2-7; a possible D gene is TRBD1 (7 bases). Germline CDR1 MNHEY, CDR2 SMNVEV (reference sequence). The CDR3 sequence is 15 residues long. V dropped 2 bases and J dropped 7 bases, with 18 bases sitting between them. The CDR3 DNA reads TGTGCCAGCAGTTTAGCGGGACAGATCATGAGGGAGCAGTACTTC. Protein sequence: CASSLAGQIMREQYF.

V is TRBV7-8 and J is TRBJ1-1, with 9 bases lining up with TRBD1. The CDR3 length is 15 residues. The trim removed 4 bases at V and 1 base at J, leaving 4 bases unmatched. Germline CDR1 reads SGHVS; CDR2 reads FQNEAQ. The CDR3 bases are TGTGCCAGCAGCTCCGGGGGACAGGGGAACACTGAAGCTTTCTTT. Its translation is CASSSGGQGNTEAFF. Full variable domain (missing parts from reference TRBV7-8 and TRBJ1-1): GAGVSQSPRYKVAKRGQDVALRCDPISGHVSLFWYQQALGQGPEFLTYFQNEAQLDKSGLPSDRFFAERPEGSVSTLKIQRTQQEDSAVYLCASSSGGQGNTEAFFGQGTRLTVV.

V usage is TRBV7-7 and J usage is TRBJ2-1; the D is unclear. Germline V gives CDR1 SSHAT, CDR2 FNYEAQ (reference sequence). Trimming shortened V by 1 base and J by 3 bases, and 4 bases separated the two germline ends. This CDR3 has 13 residues. The CDR3 nucleotides are TGTGCCAGCAGCTTAGAGCTCTACAATGAGCAGTTCTTC. This encodes CASSLELYNEQFF. Variable domain in full (rest from reference TRBV7-7 and TRBJ2-1): GAGVSQSPRYKVTKRGQDVTLRCDPISSHATLYWYQQALGQGPEFLTYFNYEAQPDKSGLPSDRFSAERPEGSISTLTIQRTEQRDSAMYRCASSLELYNEQFFGPGTRLTVL.

The rearrangement uses TRBV2 and TRBJ2-7; 9 nucleotides line up with TRBD2. J was trimmed by 1 base and V by 7 bases; bases with no gene match: 11. This CDR3 is 16 amino acids long. Germline V lookup: CDR1 SNHLY, CDR2 FYNNEI. CDR3 nucleotides: TGTGCCAGCATTTTTGGTAGCGGGGGCATTTCCTACGAGCAGTACTTC. This gives the protein CASIFGSGGISYEQYF.